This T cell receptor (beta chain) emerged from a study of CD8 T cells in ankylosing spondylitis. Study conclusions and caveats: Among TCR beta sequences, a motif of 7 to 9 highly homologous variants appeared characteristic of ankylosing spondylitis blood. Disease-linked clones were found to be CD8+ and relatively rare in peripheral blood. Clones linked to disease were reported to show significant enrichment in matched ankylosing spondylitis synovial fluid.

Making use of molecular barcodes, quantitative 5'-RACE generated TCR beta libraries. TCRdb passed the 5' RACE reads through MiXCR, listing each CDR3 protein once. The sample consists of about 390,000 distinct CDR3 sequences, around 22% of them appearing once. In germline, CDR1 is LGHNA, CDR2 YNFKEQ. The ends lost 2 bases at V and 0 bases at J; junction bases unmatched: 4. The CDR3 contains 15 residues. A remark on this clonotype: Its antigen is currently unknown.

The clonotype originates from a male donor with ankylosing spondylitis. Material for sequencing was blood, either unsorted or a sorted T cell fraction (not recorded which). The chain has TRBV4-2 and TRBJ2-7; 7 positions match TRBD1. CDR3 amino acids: CASSQTRDSSYEQYF. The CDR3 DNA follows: TGTGCCAGCAGCCAAACCCGGGACAGCTCCTACGAGCAGTACTTC.